The 3 T cell receptor beta chains presented below share a single source sample, sequenced in a study of beta chain features in type 1 diabetes. cDNA synthesis used the whole RNA isolate, giving expressed TCRB sequences. Assay used: immunoSEQ multiplex PCR; TCRdb lists only in-frame clones, some missing. The sample includes 680,000 or so clones, roughly 15% seen only once; the top ten take around 0.1%. Material: naive CD4+ T cells from blood. The receptors stem from a man younger than 35 in good health.

This clone was seen only a few times. The rearrangement joins TRBV5-1 to TRBJ2-3, with 7 positions matching TRBD2. The CDR3 runs 13 residues. CDR1 and CDR2 from the germline V gene are SGHRS and YFSETQ. J lost 6 bases, V lost 1 base, and 2 bases had no gene match. CDR3 residues: CASSLRGVDTQYF. The CDR3 DNA is TGCGCCAGCAGCTTGCGGGGGGTCGATACGCAGTATTTT.

The gene calls are TRBV11-3 and TRBJ2-3; D is possibly TRBD1 or TRBD2 (6 bases each). Trimming shortened V by 5 bases and J by 0 bases, and 21 bases separated the two germline ends. The germline gives CDR1 SGHNT, CDR2 YENEEA. The CDR3 covers 18 residues. The CDR3 nucleotides read TGTGCCAGCAGCGATACCCTCTTAGGGGGACTGAGCACAGATACGCAGTATTTT. Translation gives CASSDTLLGGLSTDTQYF.

V and J are TRBV28 and TRBJ2-7; TRBD1 matches at 10 bases. The CDR3 totals 15 residues. J gave up 2 bases and V 3 bases, and 4 bases lay outside the gene matches. Looked up from germline, CDR1 is MDHEN and CDR2 is SYDVKM. The CDR3 coding sequence is TGTGCCAGCAGTTTGGCGGGACAGGGGCCCTACGAGCAGTACTTC. Residues: CASSLAGQGPYEQYF.